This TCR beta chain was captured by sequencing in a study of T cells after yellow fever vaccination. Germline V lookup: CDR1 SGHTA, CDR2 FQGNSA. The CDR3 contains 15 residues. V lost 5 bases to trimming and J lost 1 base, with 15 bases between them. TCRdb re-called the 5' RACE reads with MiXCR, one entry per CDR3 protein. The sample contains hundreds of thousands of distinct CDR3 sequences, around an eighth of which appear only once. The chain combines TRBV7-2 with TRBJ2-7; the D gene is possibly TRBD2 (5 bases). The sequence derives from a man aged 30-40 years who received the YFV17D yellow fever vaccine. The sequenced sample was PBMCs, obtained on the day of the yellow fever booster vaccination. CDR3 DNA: TGTGCCAGCAGCGCGGACTGGGGTGGATCCTACGAGCAGTACTTC. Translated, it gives CASSADWGGSYEQYF.